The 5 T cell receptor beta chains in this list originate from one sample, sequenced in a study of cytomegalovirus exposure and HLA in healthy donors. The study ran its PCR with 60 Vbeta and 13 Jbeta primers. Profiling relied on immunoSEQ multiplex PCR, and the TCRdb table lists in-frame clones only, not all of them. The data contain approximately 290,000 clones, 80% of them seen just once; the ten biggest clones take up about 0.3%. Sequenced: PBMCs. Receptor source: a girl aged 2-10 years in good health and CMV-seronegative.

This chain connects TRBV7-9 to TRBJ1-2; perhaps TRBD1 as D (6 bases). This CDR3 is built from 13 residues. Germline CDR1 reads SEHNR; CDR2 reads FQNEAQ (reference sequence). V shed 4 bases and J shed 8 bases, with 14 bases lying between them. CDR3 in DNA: TGTGCCAGCAGCTCCATTACAGGGTTAGGCTACACCTTC. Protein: CASSSITGLGYTF.

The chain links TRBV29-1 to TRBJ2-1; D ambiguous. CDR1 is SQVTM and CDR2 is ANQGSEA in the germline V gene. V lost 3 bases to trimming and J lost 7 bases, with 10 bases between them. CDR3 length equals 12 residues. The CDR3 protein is CSVDFRFNEQFF. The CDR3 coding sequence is TGCAGCGTTGACTTCAGGTTTAATGAGCAGTTCTTC.

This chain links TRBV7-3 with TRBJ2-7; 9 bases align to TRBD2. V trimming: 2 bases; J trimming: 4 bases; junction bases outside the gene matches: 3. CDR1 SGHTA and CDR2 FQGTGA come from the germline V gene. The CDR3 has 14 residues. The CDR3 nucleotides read TGTGCCAGCAGCTTATTCCTAGCGGGATACGAGCAGTACTTC. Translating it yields CASSLFLAGYEQYF.

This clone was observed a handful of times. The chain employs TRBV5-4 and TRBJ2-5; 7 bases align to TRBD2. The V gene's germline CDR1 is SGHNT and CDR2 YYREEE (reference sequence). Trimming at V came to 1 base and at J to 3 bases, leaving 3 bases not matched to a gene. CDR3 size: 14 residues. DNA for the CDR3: TGTGCCAGCAGCTTGCGAGCGGGGAAAGAGACCCAGTACTTC. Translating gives CASSLRAGKETQYF.

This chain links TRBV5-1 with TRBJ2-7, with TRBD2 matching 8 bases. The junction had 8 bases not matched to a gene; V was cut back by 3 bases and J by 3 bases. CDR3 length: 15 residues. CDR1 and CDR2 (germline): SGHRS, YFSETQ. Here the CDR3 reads CASSWGAGGDYEQYF. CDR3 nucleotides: TGCGCCAGCAGCTGGGGGGCGGGGGGTGACTACGAGCAGTACTTC.